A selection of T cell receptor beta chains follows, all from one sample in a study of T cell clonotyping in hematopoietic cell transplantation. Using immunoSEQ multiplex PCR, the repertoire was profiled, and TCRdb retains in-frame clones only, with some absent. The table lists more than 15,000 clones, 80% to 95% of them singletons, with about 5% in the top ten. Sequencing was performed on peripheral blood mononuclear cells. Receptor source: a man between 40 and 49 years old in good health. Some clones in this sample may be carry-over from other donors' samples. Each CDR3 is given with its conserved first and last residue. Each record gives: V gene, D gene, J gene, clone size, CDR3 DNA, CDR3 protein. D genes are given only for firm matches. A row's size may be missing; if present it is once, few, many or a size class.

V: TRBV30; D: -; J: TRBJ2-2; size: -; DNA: TGTGCCTGGAGTTCGACTCTAGCGACCGGGGAGCTGTTTTTT; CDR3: CAWSSTLATGELFF
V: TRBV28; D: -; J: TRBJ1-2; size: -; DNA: TGTGCCAGCAGTAACAGGGTCGGCTACACCTTC; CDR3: CASSNRVGYTF
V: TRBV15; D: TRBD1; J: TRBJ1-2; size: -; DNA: TGTGCCACCAGCATGGACAGGGGGAACTATGGCTACACCTTC; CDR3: CATSMDRGNYGYTF
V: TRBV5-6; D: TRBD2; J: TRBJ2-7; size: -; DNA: TGTGCCAGCAGCGGGACTATCGCAACGAGGGAGCAGTACTTC; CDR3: CASSGTIATREQYF
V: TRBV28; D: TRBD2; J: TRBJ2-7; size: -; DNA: TGTGCCAGCAGTTTAGTAGCGGGAGCGGGCGAGCAGTACTTC; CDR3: CASSLVAGAGEQYF
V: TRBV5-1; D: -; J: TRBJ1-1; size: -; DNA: TGCGCCAGCAGCTGGGGTAACACTGAAGCTTTCTTT; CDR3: CASSWGNTEAFF
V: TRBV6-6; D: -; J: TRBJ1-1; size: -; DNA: TGTGCCAGCAGTCCCCGGCGGGTCGACACTGAAGCTTTCTTT; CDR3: CASSPRRVDTEAFF
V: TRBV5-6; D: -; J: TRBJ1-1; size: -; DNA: TGTGCCAGCAGCTTTTTATCTGAAGCTTTCTTT; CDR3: CASSFLSEAFF
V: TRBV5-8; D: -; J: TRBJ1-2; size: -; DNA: TGTGCCAGCGCATCGGGGTGGAGCGGCTACACCTTC; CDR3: CASASGWSGYTF
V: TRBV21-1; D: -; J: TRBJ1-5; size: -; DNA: TGTGCCAGCAGCAAAGATGGAGATTATAGCAATCAGCCCCAGCATTTT; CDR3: CASSKDGDYSNQPQHF
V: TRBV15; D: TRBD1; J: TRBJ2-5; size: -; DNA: TGTGCCACCAGCAGAGAAGGGGACAGCGTAGAGACCCAGTACTTC; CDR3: CATSREGDSVETQYF
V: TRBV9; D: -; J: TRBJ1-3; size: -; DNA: TGTGCCAGCAGCGTGGGGACATCTGGAAACACCATATATTTT; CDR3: CASSVGTSGNTIYF
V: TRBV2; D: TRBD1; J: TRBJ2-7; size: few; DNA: TGTGCCAGCAGCCTTGGACAGGGAGACTACGAGCAGTACTTC; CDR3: CASSLGQGDYEQYF
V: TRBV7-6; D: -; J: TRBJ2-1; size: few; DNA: TGTGCCAGCAGCTTACAAGGATGGGGGTACAATGAGCAGTTCTTC; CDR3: CASSLQGWGYNEQFF
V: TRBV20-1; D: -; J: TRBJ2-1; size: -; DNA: TGCACCGCGGGGTTGAACAATGAGCAGTTCTTC; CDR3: CTAGLNNEQFF
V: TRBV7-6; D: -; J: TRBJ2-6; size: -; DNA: TGTGCCAGCAGCTTAGAAGGGTCTGGGGCCAACGTCCTGACTTTC; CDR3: CASSLEGSGANVLTF
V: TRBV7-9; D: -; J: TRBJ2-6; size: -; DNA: TGTGCCAGCAATAGTAATGGTGGGACCGGGGCCAACGTCCTGACTTTC; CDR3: CASNSNGGTGANVLTF
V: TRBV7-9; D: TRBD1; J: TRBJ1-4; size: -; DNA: TGTGCCAGCAGCAACTACAGGGGCCAGGAAAAACTGTTTTTT; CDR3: CASSNYRGQEKLFF
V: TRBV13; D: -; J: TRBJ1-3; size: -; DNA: TGTGCCAGCAGCACCGCAGGGGTTCCTGGAAACACCATATATTTT; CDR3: CASSTAGVPGNTIYF
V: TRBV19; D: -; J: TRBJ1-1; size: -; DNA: TGTGCCAGTCTGACAAGAGGGTTGGACACTGAAGCTTTCTTT; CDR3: CASLTRGLDTEAFF
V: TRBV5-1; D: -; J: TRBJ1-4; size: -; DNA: TGCGCCAGCAGCCTGGGGAGAGGGAGGGAAAAACTGTTTTTT; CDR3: CASSLGRGREKLFF
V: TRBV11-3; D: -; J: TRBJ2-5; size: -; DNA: TGTGCCAGCAGTTTGACGGTTCAAGAGACCCAGTACTTC; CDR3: CASSLTVQETQYF
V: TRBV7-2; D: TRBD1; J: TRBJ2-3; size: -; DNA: TGTGCCAGCAGCTTGGCCGGGACAGGCACAGATACGCAGTATTTT; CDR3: CASSLAGTGTDTQYF
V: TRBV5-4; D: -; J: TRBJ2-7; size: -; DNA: TGTGCCAGCAGCTTATCCCCGGACCTGGGGTCCTACGAGCAGTACTTC; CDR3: CASSLSPDLGSYEQYF
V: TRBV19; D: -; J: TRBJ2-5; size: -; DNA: TGTGCCAGTAGTTCAGGGGGAGGGACCCAGTACTTC; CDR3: CASSSGGGTQYF
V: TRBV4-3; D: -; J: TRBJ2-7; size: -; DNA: TGCGCCAGCAGCCAAGAACTGGGCCACGAGCAGTACTTC; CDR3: CASSQELGHEQYF
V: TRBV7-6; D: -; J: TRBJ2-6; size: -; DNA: TGTGCCAGCAGCCCAGGGTCCGGTGGGGCCAACGTCCTGACTTTC; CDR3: CASSPGSGGANVLTF
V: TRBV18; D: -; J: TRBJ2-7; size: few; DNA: TGTGCCAGCTCACCGAGGACAAGCGGAGACGAGCAGTACTTC; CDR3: CASSPRTSGDEQYF
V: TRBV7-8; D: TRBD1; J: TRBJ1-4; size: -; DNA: TGTGCCAGCAGCGGTCGTACAGGGGCTACTAATGAAAAACTGTTTTTT; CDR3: CASSGRTGATNEKLFF
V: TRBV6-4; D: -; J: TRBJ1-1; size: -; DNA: TGTGCCAGCAGTGAGCAGACGGGTGCGGCTGAAGCTTTCTTT; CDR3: CASSEQTGAAEAFF
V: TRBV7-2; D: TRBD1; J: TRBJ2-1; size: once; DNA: TGTGCCAGCAGTTGGGGACAGAGGCCCAATGAGCAGTTCTTC; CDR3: CASSWGQRPNEQFF
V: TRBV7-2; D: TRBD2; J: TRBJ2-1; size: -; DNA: TGTGCCAGCAGCTTAGGCTTTGGAGCGGGGGGTAGGAATGAGCAGTTCTTC; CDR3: CASSLGFGAGGRNEQFF
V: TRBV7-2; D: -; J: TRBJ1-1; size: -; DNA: TGTGCCAGCAGCCGACACTCCGCCAACACTGAAGCTTTCTTT; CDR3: CASSRHSANTEAFF
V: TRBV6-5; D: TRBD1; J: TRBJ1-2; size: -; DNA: TGTGCCAGCAGCGGGACAGCTATCAATGGCTACACCTTC; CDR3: CASSGTAINGYTF
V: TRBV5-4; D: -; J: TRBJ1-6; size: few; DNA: TGTGCCAGCAGCTTGGGTAGAGGCTATAATTCACCCCTCCACTTT; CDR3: CASSLGRGYNSPLHF
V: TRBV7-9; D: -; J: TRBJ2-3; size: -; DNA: TGTGCCAGCAGCCCCCGTCAGGGGGGGCACGGCACAGATACGCAGTATTTT; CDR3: CASSPRQGGHGTDTQYF
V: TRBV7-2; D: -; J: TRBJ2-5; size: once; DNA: TGTGCCAGCAGTCGAGGGGGGGGGACCCAGTACTTC; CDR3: CASSRGGGTQYF
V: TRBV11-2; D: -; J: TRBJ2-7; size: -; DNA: TGTGCCAGCAGCTTAGTGGGAGCCGGGCAGTACTTC; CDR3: CASSLVGAGQYF
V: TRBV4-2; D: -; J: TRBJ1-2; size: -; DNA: TGTGCCAGCAGCCAGGAATCTGGAGGGATGAGTGGCTACACCTTC; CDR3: CASSQESGGMSGYTF
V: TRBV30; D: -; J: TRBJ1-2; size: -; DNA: TGTGCCTGGAGTGAAACAGGACGCCCTTTTCCCCTCTTC; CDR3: CAWSETGRPFPLF
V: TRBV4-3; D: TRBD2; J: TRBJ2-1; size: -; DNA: TGCGCCAGCAGCCAAGGGACCGGGACTACTACTCACAATGAGCAGTTCTTC; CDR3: CASSQGTGTTTHNEQFF
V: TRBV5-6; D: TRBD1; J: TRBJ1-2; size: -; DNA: TGTGCCAGCAGCCCGGGACAGGGCTTATCCTATGGCTACACCTTC; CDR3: CASSPGQGLSYGYTF
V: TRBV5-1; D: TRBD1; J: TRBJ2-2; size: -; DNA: TGCGCCAGCAGCTTGCGGGCAGGGGGTGTGGAGCTGTTTTTT; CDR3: CASSLRAGGVELFF